This T cell receptor beta chain was captured in a study of blood T cell repertoires in COVID-19. Study overall: Whether acute or convalescent, the COVID-19 samples came from the United States, Italy and Spain.

The repertoire was sequenced with immunoSEQ multiplex PCR; TCRdb's copy has only in-frame clones and lacks some. The data show 95,000 to 100,000 clones, over 80% seen once. This CDR3 has 13 residues. V lost 4 bases to trimming and J lost 8 bases; unmatched junction nucleotides: 4. Germline V gene sequence: CDR1 LNHDA, CDR2 SQIVND (reference sequence). The sequence was obtained from a man aged 50-60 years with acute or convalescent COVID-19. Sequencing was done on a sample of peripheral blood. J is TRBJ1-4 and V is TRBV19; 7 bases are a match to TRBD1. The CDR3, as DNA: TGTGCCAGTAGTACTCAGGGGGTGGAAAAACTGTTTTTT. This encodes CASSTQGVEKLFF.